The 30 T cell receptor beta chains below were found in one sample sequenced in a study of blood T cell repertoires in COVID-19. The table came from immunoSEQ multiplex PCR; TCRdb's copy has only in-frame clones and leaves some out. The sample yields about 210,000 clones, approximately 86% seen once. Sequences were obtained from PBMCs or T cells enriched from blood (not recorded which). These receptors all stem from a man aged 18 to 29 with acute COVID-19.

The CDR3: CASSQAGQPEAFF. CDR3 in DNA: TGTGCCAGCAGCCAAGCGGGACAGCCTGAAGCTTTCTTT. The chain links TRBV3-1 (or the pseudogene TRBV3-2) to TRBJ1-1; 7 bases agree with TRBD1. Germline CDR1 is LGHDT and CDR2 is YNNKEL (reference sequence). The CDR3 is 13 residues long. The V and J ends lost 1 base and 6 bases, in that order; junction bases with no gene match: 2.

The chain employs TRBV5-1 and TRBJ2-1; 9 bases align to TRBD2. J was trimmed by 7 bases and V by 0 bases; bases with no gene match: 14. The CDR3 extends over 18 amino acids. Germline values: CDR1 SGHRS, CDR2 YFSETQ. CDR3 in DNA: TGCGCCAGCAGCTTGGCTTCTCCCGGGACTAGCTCCTTAAATGAGCAGTTCTTC. It yields the protein CASSLASPGTSSLNEQFF.

The chain is built from TRBV4-1 and TRBJ2-2, with D hard to call. The CDR3 sequence is 13 residues long. V lost 4 bases and J 5 bases, leaving 8 bases between the germline ends. Looked up from germline, CDR1 is MGHRA and CDR2 is YSYEKL. The CDR3 DNA reads as TGCGCCAGCAGCCCTAGTGAGACCGGGGAGCTGTTTTTT. This sequence encodes CASSPSETGELFF.

The chain joins TRBV19 to TRBJ2-2; TRBD2 matches at 12 bases. Germline assignment: CDR1 LNHDA and CDR2 SQIVND (reference sequence). With V trimmed by 3 bases and J by 6 bases, 8 bases remained unmatched. The CDR3 covers 17 residues. In DNA, the CDR3 is TGTGCCAGTAGTATGAAAAGACGACTAGCGGGAGCCGGGGAGCTGTTTTTT. It translates to CASSMKRRLAGAGELFF.

This clone came up many times. The gene calls are TRBV6-5 and TRBJ2-2; weak D call: TRBD1 (5 bases). CDR1 is MNHEY and CDR2 is SVGAGI in the germline V gene. The CDR3 covers 15 residues. Trimming removed 5 bases at V and 3 bases at J, with 13 bases between. CDR3 sequence: CASSKDIIDTGELFF. Written as DNA, the CDR3 is TGTGCCAGCAGTAAGGACATAATCGACACCGGGGAGCTGTTTTTT.

As regards this clone: The identical CDR3 is also encoded by other nucleotide sequences in the sample. CDR3 in amino acids: CASSIGTGTYEQYF. Written as DNA, the CDR3 is TGTGCCAGTAGTATTGGGACAGGGACCTACGAGCAGTACTTC. This sequence joins TRBV19 and TRBJ2-7, with 9 bases identical to TRBD1. V lost 3 bases, J lost 2 bases, and 2 bases stayed unmatched. The CDR3 has 14 residues. Germline-derived CDR1 and CDR2 are LNHDA and SQIVND (reference sequence). Full variable domain (remainder filled in from reference TRBV19 and TRBJ2-7): DGGITQSPKYLFRKEGQNVTLSCEQNLNHDAMYWYRQDPGQGLRLIYYSQIVNDFQKGDIAEGYSVSREKKESFPLTVTSAQKNPTAFYLCASSIGTGTYEQYFGPGTRLTVT.

The CDR3 sequence: CASSTRTGDRSNTGELFF. The CDR3 DNA reads as TGTGCCAGTAGTACCCGGACAGGGGACCGATCGAACACCGGGGAGCTGTTTTTT. The chain uses TRBV19 and TRBJ2-2; 9 bases map to TRBD1. This CDR3 spans 18 amino acids. Trimming cost V 4 bases and J 0 bases; bases outside gene matches: 9. CDR1 is LNHDA, CDR2 SQIVND, per germline (reference sequence).

This clone was seen only once. The CDR3 DNA is TGTGCCAGCATCCTTCTAGGGGGAAACACCGGGGAGCTGTTTTTT. Residues: CASILLGGNTGELFF. The chain joins TRBV7-2 to TRBJ2-2, with D perhaps matching TRBD1 (6 bases). The CDR3 sequence is 15 residues long. V was shortened by 7 bases and J by 2 bases, with 14 bases between the two germline ends. From germline, CDR1 is SGHTA and CDR2 FQGNSA.

The chain recombines TRBV13 with TRBJ2-5; 8 bases map to TRBD2. The CDR3 sequence is 15 residues long. Germline trimming cut 5 bases from V and 4 bases from J; bases unmatched to any gene: 9. Germline V CDR1 and CDR2: PRHDT, FYEKMQ (reference sequence). For the CDR3, the DNA is TGTGCCAGCAGCCCCCGTGGGGGACTAGGAGAGACCCAGTACTTC. The encoded protein is CASSPRGGLGETQYF.

This chain links TRBV9 with TRBJ2-1; D uncertain. V was shortened by 4 bases and J by 4 bases, with 12 bases between the two germline ends. The CDR3 is 14 residues long. Germline-derived CDR1 and CDR2 are SGDLS and YYNGEE. The CDR3 region is CASSLGVQYNEQFF. CDR3 coding DNA: TGTGCCAGCAGCCTAGGTGTTCAGTACAATGAGCAGTTCTTC.

Comments on this clone: The conserved phenylalanine or tryptophan normally closing the CDR3 is absent here, so this likely arose from a read error. The DNA is left out, because the CDR3 cannot be placed on it with certainty; the CDR3 is given as TCRdb lists it. The chain couples TRBV28 to TRBJ2-7; the table's TRBD1 call for D was not verified on the DNA. Inclusive of both ends, the CDR3 amounts to 13 amino acids. Germline V gene data show CDR1 as MDHEN and CDR2 as SYDVKM. This CDR3 reads CASSFGVGTPHDI.

This clone was observed once. This chain links TRBV6-2 or TRBV6-3 with TRBJ2-1; D remains ambiguous. The CDR3 covers 14 residues. The V gene lost 0 bases and the J gene lost 6 bases, with 9 bases spanning the gap. Germline V gene sequence: CDR1 MNHEY, CDR2 SVGEGT. CDR3 coding DNA: TGTGCCAGCAGTTACTCTGGAGAAACCAATGAGCAGTTCTTC. Translating gives CASSYSGETNEQFF.

There are many counts of this clone. This chain links TRBV2 with TRBJ2-3, with 9 bases fitting TRBD2. Trimming removed 6 bases from V and 2 bases from J; junction bases left unmatched: 6. The CDR3 is 15 amino acids. CDR1 and CDR2 from the germline V gene are SNHLY and FYNNEI. The chain's CDR3 is CASRKIAGATDTQYF. The CDR3 DNA reads TGTGCCAGCAGGAAAATAGCGGGAGCCACAGATACGCAGTATTTT.

V gene TRBV5-1 combines with J gene TRBJ2-1; a weak D match, TRBD2 (6 bases). Per germline, CDR1 SGHRS and CDR2 YFSETQ. The CDR3 is made up of 15 amino acids. With 0 bases removed from V and 10 bases from J, the gap between germline ends came to 17 bases. In DNA, the CDR3 is TGCGCCAGCAGCTTGGCGGGAGTAGCTGGGCGGGAGCAGTTCTTC. This codes for CASSLAGVAGREQFF.

The chain employs TRBV7-2 and TRBJ2-3; the match to TRBD2 covers 15 bases. The CDR3 spans 18 residues. From germline, CDR1 is SGHTA and CDR2 FQGNSA. V shed 5 bases and J 7 bases; nucleotides not matched to a gene: 13. The CDR3 protein is CASSPGLAGGPRVNTQYF. In DNA, the CDR3 is TGTGCCAGCAGCCCCGGACTAGCGGGAGGGCCGAGGGTGAATACGCAGTATTTT.

J is TRBJ1-1 and V is TRBV7-8, with TRBD1 matching 7 bases. The CDR3 length is 14 residues. CDR1 is SGHVS, CDR2 FQNEAQ, per germline. The trim removed 3 bases at V and 3 bases at J, leaving 4 bases unmatched. The CDR3 spells CASSFGTGDTEAFF. The DNA for the CDR3 is TGTGCCAGCAGCTTCGGTACAGGGGACACTGAAGCTTTCTTT.

V and J are TRBV5-5 and TRBJ2-5, with TRBD2 identical over 9 bases. V was pared by 1 base and J by 5 bases, with 9 bases of the junction left unmatched. Germline V gives CDR1 SGHKS, CDR2 YYEKEE (reference sequence). The CDR3 covers 16 residues. The CDR3 loop reads CASSLMSGTSLETQYF. DNA of the CDR3: TGTGCCAGCAGCTTGATGAGTGGGACTAGCTTGGAGACCCAGTACTTC.

The chain joins TRBV6-5 to TRBJ2-7; TRBD2 aligns across 9 bases. J was trimmed by 2 bases and V by 0 bases; bases with no gene match: 2. CDR1 is MNHEY and CDR2 is SVGAGI in the germline V gene. The length of the CDR3 is 15 residues. CDR3 sequence: CASSYSRGRAYEQYF. The CDR3 region has the DNA TGTGCCAGCAGTTACTCCCGCGGGAGGGCCTACGAGCAGTACTTC.

V gene TRBV2 combines with J gene TRBJ2-5; no reliable D call. V lost 3 bases to trimming and J lost 1 base, with 6 bases between them. The CDR3 has 13 amino acids. Per germline, CDR1 SNHLY and CDR2 FYNNEI. CDR3 sequence (DNA): TGTGCCAGCAGTGATGGCAGCCAAGAGACCCAGTACTTC. This encodes CASSDGSQETQYF. Combining the CDR3 with reference TRBV2 and TRBJ2-5 gives the whole variable domain EPEVTQTPSHQVTQMGQEVILRCVPISNHLYFYWYRQILGQKVEFLVSFYNNEISEKSEIFDDQFSVERPDGSNFTLKIRSTKLEDSAMYFCASSDGSQETQYFGPGTRLLVL.

V usage is TRBV27 and J usage is TRBJ1-2; TRBD1 is a possible D gene (6 bases). The CDR3 covers 15 residues. Germline V gene sequence: CDR1 MNHEY, CDR2 SMNVEV (reference sequence). With 4 bases removed from V and 2 bases from J, the gap between germline ends came to 14 bases. CDR3 in amino acids: CASSYRTGRNYGYTF. The CDR3 bases are TGTGCCAGCAGTTACCGCACAGGGAGAAACTATGGCTACACCTTC.

The V gene is TRBV3-1 (or the pseudogene TRBV3-2), the J gene TRBJ2-1; 7 bases map to TRBD2. Germline-derived CDR1 and CDR2 are LGHDT and YNNKEL (reference sequence). The CDR3 runs to 17 residues. The trim removed 4 bases at V and 0 bases at J, leaving 9 bases unmatched. CDR3 region: CASSRNSGSISYNEQFF. As DNA, the CDR3 is TGTGCCAGCAGCCGGAATAGCGGGTCTATCTCCTACAATGAGCAGTTCTTC.

The rearrangement uses TRBV25-1 and TRBJ2-7, with 7 bases matching TRBD2. This CDR3 comprises 15 residues. Germline V lookup: CDR1 MGHDK, CDR2 SYGVNS. After removal of 0 bases from V and 4 bases from J, the junction contained 6 bases not matched to a gene. The CDR3 reads CASSEYKSGAYEQYF. DNA for the CDR3: TGTGCCAGCAGTGAATATAAGAGCGGGGCATACGAGCAGTACTTC.

This clone was counted once. The chain has TRBV13 and TRBJ2-7; TRBD1 matches 8 bases. The germline V gene encodes CDR1 PRHDT and CDR2 FYEKMQ (reference sequence). The V and J ends lost 5 bases and 1 base, in that order; junction bases with no gene match: 4. This CDR3 contains 14 residues. The CDR3 bases are TGTGCCAGCAGCATCCGACAGGGGTCCTACGAGCAGTACTTC. Its translation: CASSIRQGSYEQYF.

The rearrangement links TRBV4-3 to TRBJ1-2; 9 bases fit TRBD1. CDR1 is LGHNA and CDR2 is YSLEER in the germline V gene. This CDR3 region has 17 residues. J gave up 1 base and V 0 bases, and 6 bases lay outside the gene matches. CDR3 amino acids: CASSQDYSTGGNYGYTF. As DNA, the CDR3 is TGCGCCAGCAGCCAAGACTACTCGACAGGGGGTAACTATGGCTACACCTTC.

This clone was found once. The V call is TRBV19, the J call TRBJ1-2, with 10 bases fitting TRBD1. The CDR3 runs to 14 residues. Trimming at V came to 6 bases and at J to 8 bases, leaving 9 bases not matched to a gene. Germline CDR1 reads LNHDA; CDR2 reads SQIVND (reference sequence). The CDR3, as DNA: TGTGCCAGTAGCCCCAGACAGGGGGCAGTGGGCTACACCTTC. Its translation is CASSPRQGAVGYTF. The whole variable domain, filled in from reference TRBV19 and TRBJ1-2, reads DGGITQSPKYLFRKEGQNVTLSCEQNLNHDAMYWYRQDPGQGLRLIYYSQIVNDFQKGDIAEGYSVSREKKESFPLTVTSAQKNPTAFYLCASSPRQGAVGYTFGSGTRLTVV.

The chain is built from TRBV10-3 and TRBJ2-7; TRBD2 aligns across 10 bases. J gave up 0 bases and V 10 bases, and 6 bases lay outside the gene matches. This CDR3 has 14 residues. CDR1 is ENHRY, CDR2 SYGVKD, per germline. CDR3: CASGGTSASYEQYF. In DNA, the CDR3 is TGTGCCAGCGGGGGGACTAGCGCCTCCTACGAGCAGTACTTC.

The chain uses TRBV6-2 or TRBV6-3 and TRBJ2-3; TRBD2 is a possible D gene (6 bases). The V gene's germline CDR1 is MNHEY and CDR2 SVGEGT. Trimming took 6 bases from V and 3 from J, leaving 13 bases between them. The CDR3 loop spans 14 amino acids. CDR3 residues: CASSPGEVTDTQYF. For the CDR3, the DNA is TGTGCCAGCAGCCCCGGGGAGGTAACAGATACGCAGTATTTT.

V is TRBV5-6 and J is TRBJ1-5, with TRBD1 identical over 7 bases. The J segment lost 7 bases and the V segment lost 4 bases, leaving 8 bases of the junction unmatched. Germline V gene lookup returns CDR1 SGHDT and CDR2 YYEEEE. The CDR3 has 14 amino acids. CDR3 DNA: TGTGCCAGCAGCGAAAGGGGGCGCAGCCAGCCCCAGCATTTT. Translated: CASSERGRSQPQHF.

This chain connects TRBV19 to TRBJ1-1; D gene unclear. Germline V gives CDR1 LNHDA, CDR2 SQIVND (reference sequence). The CDR3 is 12 residues long. V gave up 10 bases and J gave up 2 bases, with 11 bases separating them. The CDR3 coding sequence is TGTGCCACCAGGATAGGAAACACTGAAGCTTTCTTT. Translating it yields CATRIGNTEAFF. Based on the CDR3 plus reference TRBV19 and TRBJ1-1, the full variable domain is DGGITQSPKYLFRKEGQNVTLSCEQNLNHDAMYWYRQDPGQGLRLIYYSQIVNDFQKGDIAEGYSVSREKKESFPLTVTSAQKNPTAFYLCATRIGNTEAFFGQGTRLTVV.

The V call is TRBV28, the J call TRBJ1-2, with 9 bases matching TRBD1. Losses at the gene ends were 5 bases for V and 8 bases for J; bases not matched to a gene: 18. The germline V gene has CDR1 MDHEN and CDR2 SYDVKM. This CDR3 has 17 residues. The CDR3, as DNA: TGTGCCAGCAGTGTCCGCGGGTGGCCGGGACAGGGTTTGGGCTACACCTTC. Its translation: CASSVRGWPGQGLGYTF.